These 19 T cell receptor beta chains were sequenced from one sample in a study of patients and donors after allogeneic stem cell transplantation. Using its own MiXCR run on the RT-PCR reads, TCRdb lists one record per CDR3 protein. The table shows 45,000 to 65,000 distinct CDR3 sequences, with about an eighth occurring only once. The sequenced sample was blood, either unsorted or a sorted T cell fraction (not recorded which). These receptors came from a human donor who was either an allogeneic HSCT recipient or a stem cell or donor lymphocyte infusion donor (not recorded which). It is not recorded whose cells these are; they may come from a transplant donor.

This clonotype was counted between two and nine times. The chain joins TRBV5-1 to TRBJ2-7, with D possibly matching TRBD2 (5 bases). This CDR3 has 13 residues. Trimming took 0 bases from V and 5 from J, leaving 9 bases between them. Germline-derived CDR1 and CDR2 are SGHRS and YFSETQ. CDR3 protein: CASSLAMEDEQYF. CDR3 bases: TGCGCCAGCAGCTTGGCCATGGAGGACGAGCAGTACTTC.

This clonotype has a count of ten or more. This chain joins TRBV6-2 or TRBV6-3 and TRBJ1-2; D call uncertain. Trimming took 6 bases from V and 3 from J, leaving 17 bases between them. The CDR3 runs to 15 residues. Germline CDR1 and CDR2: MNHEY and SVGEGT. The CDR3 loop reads CASSHPSAEDYGYTF. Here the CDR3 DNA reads TGTGCCAGCAGCCACCCCTCGGCGGAGGACTATGGCTACACCTTC.

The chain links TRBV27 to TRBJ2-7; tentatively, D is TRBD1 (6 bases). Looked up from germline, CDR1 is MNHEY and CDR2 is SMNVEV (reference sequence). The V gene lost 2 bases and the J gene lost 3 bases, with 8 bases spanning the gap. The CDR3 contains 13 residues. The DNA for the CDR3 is TGTGCCAGCAGTTTAGGGACACACTACGAGCAGTACTTC. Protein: CASSLGTHYEQYF.

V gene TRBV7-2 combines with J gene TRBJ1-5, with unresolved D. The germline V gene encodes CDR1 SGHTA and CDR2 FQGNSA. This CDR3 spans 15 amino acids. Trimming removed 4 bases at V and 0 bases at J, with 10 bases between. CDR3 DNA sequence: TGTGCCAGCAGCTCGTTAGCGCTTAGCAATCAGCCCCAGCATTTT. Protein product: CASSSLALSNQPQHF.

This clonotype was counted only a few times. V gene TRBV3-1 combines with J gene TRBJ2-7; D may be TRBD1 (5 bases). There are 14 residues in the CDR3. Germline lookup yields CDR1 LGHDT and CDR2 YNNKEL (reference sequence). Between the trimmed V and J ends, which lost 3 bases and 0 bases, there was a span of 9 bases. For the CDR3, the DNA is TGTGCCAGCAGCCAGACAGCAAGCTCCTACGAGCAGTACTTC. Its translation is CASSQTASSYEQYF.

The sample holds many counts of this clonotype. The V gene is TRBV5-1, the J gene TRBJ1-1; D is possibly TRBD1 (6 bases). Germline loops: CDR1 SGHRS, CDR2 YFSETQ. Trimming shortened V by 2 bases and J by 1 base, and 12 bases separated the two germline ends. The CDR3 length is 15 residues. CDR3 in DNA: TGCGCCAGCAGCTTTTACCAGGGACAGAACACTGAAGCTTTCTTT. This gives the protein CASSFYQGQNTEAFF. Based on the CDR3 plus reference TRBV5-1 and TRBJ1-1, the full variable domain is KAGVTQTPRYLIKTRGQQVTLSCSPISGHRSVSWYQQTPGQGLQFLFEYFSETQRNKGNFPGRFSGRQFSNSRSEMNVSTLELGDSALYLCASSFYQGQNTEAFFGQGTRLTVV.

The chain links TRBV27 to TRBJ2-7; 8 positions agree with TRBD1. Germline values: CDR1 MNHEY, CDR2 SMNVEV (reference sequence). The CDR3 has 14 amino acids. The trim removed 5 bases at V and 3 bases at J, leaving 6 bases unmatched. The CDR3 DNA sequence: TGTGCCAGCAGTGATACAGGGGGTTACTACGAGCAGTACTTC. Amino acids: CASSDTGGYYEQYF.

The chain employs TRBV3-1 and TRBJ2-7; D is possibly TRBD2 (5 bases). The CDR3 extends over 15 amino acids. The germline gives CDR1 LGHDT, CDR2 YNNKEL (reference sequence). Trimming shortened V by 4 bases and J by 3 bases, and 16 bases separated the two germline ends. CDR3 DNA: TGTGCCAGCAGCCCGCAGTCGCTAGCCCGCTACGAGCAGTACTTC. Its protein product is CASSPQSLARYEQYF.

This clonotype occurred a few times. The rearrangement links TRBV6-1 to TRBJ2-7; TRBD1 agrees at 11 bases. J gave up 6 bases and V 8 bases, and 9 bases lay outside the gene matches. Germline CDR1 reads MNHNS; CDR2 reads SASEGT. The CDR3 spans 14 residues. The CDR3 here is CASRPSGTGGEQYF. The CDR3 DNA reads TGTGCCAGCCGTCCCTCCGGGACAGGGGGCGAGCAGTACTTC.

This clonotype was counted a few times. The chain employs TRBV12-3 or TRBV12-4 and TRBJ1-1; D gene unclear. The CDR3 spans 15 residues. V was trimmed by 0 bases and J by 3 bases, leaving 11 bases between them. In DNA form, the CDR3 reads TGTGCCAGCAGTTTAGCTATGGCCGGACACACTGAAGCTTTCTTT. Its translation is CASSLAMAGHTEAFF.

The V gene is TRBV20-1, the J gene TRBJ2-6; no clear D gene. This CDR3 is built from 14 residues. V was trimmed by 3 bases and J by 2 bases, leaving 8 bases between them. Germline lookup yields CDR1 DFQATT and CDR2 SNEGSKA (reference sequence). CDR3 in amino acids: CSASTPPGANVLTF. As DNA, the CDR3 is TGCAGTGCTAGTACTCCCCCTGGGGCCAACGTCCTGACTTTC.

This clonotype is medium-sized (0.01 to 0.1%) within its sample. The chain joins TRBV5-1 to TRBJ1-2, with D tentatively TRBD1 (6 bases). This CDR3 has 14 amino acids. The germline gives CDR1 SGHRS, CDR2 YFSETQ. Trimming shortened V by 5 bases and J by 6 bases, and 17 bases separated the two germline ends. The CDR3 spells CASRERTAADGYTF. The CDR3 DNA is TGCGCCAGCAGGGAACGGACAGCAGCGGATGGCTACACCTTC. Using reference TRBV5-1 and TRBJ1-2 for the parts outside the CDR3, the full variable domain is KAGVTQTPRYLIKTRGQQVTLSCSPISGHRSVSWYQQTPGQGLQFLFEYFSETQRNKGNFPGRFSGRQFSNSRSEMNVSTLELGDSALYLCASRERTAADGYTFGSGTRLTVV.

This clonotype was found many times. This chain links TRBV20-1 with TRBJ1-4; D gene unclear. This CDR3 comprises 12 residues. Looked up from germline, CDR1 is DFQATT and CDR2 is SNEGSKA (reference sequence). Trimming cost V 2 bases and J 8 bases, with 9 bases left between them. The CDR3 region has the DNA TGCAGTGCTAGACCGGGGAAGGAAAAACTGTTTTTT. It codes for CSARPGKEKLFF.

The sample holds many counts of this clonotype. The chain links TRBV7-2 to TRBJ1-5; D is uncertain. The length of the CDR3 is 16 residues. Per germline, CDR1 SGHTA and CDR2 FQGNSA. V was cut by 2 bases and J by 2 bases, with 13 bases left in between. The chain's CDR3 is CASSLMAGSGNQPQHF. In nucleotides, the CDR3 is TGTGCCAGCAGCTTAATGGCGGGGAGCGGCAATCAGCCCCAGCATTTT.

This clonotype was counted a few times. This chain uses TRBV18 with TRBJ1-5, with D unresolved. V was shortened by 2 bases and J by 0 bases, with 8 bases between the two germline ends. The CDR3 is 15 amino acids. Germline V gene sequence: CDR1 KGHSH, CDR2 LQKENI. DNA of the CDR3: TGTGCCAGCTCACCAGTCGCAGATAGCAATCAGCCCCAGCATTTT. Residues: CASSPVADSNQPQHF.

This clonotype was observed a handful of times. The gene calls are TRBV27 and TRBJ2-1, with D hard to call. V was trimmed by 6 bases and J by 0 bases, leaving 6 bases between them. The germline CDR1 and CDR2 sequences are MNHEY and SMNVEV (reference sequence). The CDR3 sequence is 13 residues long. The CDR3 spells CASSPYSYNEQFF. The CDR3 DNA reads TGTGCCAGCAGCCCATACTCCTACAATGAGCAGTTCTTC.

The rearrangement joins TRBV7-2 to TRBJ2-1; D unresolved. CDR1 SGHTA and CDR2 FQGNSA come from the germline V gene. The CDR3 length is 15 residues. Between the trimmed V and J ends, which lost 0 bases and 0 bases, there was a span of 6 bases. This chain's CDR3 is CASSLAGYSYNEQFF. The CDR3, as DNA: TGTGCCAGCAGCTTAGCGGGCTACTCCTACAATGAGCAGTTCTTC.

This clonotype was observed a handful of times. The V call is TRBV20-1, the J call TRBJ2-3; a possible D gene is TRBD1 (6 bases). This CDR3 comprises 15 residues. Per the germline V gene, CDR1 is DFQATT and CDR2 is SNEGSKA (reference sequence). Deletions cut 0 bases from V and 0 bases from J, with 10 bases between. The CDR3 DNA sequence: TGCAGTGCTAGAGATCTGAGGGGGAGCACAGATACGCAGTATTTT. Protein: CSARDLRGSTDTQYF.

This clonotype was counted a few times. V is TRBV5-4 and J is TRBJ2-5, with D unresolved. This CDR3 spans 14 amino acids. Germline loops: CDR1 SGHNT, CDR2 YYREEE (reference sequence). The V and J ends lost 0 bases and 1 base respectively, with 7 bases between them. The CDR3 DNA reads TGTGCCAGCAGCTTGGAAGGGATCCAAGAGACCCAGTACTTC. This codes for CASSLEGIQETQYF.